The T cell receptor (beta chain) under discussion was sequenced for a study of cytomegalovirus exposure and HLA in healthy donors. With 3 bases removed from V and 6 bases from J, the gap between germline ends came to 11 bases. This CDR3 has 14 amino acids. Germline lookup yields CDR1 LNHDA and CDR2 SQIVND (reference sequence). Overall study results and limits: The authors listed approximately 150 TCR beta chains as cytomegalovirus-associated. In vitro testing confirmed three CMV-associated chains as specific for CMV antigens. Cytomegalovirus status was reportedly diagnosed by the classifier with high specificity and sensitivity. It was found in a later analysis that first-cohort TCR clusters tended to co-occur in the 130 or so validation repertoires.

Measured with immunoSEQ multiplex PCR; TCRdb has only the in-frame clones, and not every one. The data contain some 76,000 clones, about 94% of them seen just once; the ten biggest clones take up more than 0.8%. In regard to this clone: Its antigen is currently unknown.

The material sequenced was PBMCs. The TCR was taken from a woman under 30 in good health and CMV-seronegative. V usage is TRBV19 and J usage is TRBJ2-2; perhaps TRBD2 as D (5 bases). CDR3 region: CASSIGVQSGELFF. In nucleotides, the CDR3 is TGTGCCAGTAGTATCGGGGTCCAGTCCGGGGAGCTGTTTTTT.